The present T cell receptor beta chain was sequenced within a study of blood T cell repertoires in COVID-19. Looking at the study overall: COVID-19 samples from acute and convalescent phases originated in the United States, Italy and Spain. The cDNA or gDNA used as material had been derived from T cells, B-cell-depleted T cells, or PBMCs.

CDR1 is SNHLY and CDR2 is FYNNEI in the germline V gene. V lost 5 bases, J lost 4 bases, and 6 bases stayed unmatched. The CDR3 loop spans 14 amino acids. Per the authors' pipeline: From reference gene primer amplification, estimates of nucleated cell counts were derived. TCRdb's table, derived via immunoSEQ multiplex PCR, lists solely in-frame clones and lacks some. That table supplies the V and J calls and clone size; D and trimming were determined from the DNA. Of 200,000 to 300,000 clones in the sample, 88% were seen once. This TCR was sampled from a man in his 60s who had recovered from COVID-19. The source material was peripheral blood. V usage is TRBV2 and J usage is TRBJ1-1, with 8 bases matching TRBD1. The CDR3 nucleotides are TGTGCCAGCAGTCTTCAGGGGGCTGGCACTGAAGCTTTCTTT. Its translation: CASSLQGAGTEAFF.